A selection of T cell receptor beta chains follows, all from one sample in a study of blood T cell repertoires in COVID-19. Clones were sequenced by immunoSEQ multiplex PCR, and TCRdb holds only the in-frame ones, with some missing. The sample has 150,000 to 200,000 clones, around 80% seen once; the top ten hold roughly 4.9%. Source material: PBMCs or T cells enriched from blood (not recorded which). The origin of the receptors is a man between 65 and 85 years old who had been exposed to COVID-19. Each CDR3 is given with its conserved first and last residue. D genes are given only for firm matches. For some rows the clone size is stated as once, few or many, or as a class when expanded; others skip it.

size	J	V	D	DNA	CDR3
.	TRBJ1-2	TRBV9	TRBD1	TGTGCCAGCAGCGTAGACAGGGGCTATGGCTACACCTTC	CASSVDRGYGYTF
.	TRBJ1-2	TRBV7-9	.	TGTGCCAGCAGCTTACACGGGAACTATGGCTACACCTTC	CASSLHGNYGYTF
.	TRBJ1-1	TRBV30	.	TGTGCCTGGAGACGGGGGGGCATGAACACTGAAGCTTTCTTT	CAWRRGGMNTEAFF
.	TRBJ1-5	TRBV15	TRBD1	TGTGCCACCAGCAGAGATGAATTCCCGACAGGGGGCAATCAGCCCCAGCATTTT	CATSRDEFPTGGNQPQHF
.	TRBJ1-3	TRBV4-3	TRBD1	TGCGCCAGCAGCCCGCAACAGGGGTTTTCTGGAAACACCATATATTTT	CASSPQQGFSGNTIYF
once	TRBJ1-2	TRBV29-1	.	TGCAGCGTTGCGTCCGGGGGTTATGGCTACACCTTC	CSVASGGYGYTF
.	TRBJ1-6	TRBV7-9	TRBD1	TGTGCCAGCAGCCCGGGACAGGCGGGTTCACCCCTCCACTTT	CASSPGQAGSPLHF
.	TRBJ1-1	TRBV28	TRBD1	TGTGCCAGCAGCCAAGCAGGGACAGGGAAGAACACTGAAGCTTTCTTT	CASSQAGTGKNTEAFF
.	TRBJ1-4	TRBV2	.	TGTGCCAGCGGGGAGCTTAACGAAAAACTGTTTTTT	CASGELNEKLFF
once	TRBJ2-1	TRBV6-2/TRBV6-3	.	TGTGCCAGCAGTTACTCCGGGGGAGTCAATGAGCAGTTCTTC	CASSYSGGVNEQFF
.	TRBJ1-5	TRBV10-3	.	TGTGCCATCAGTGATCGGGGGGGACGGAATCAGCCCCAGCATTTT	CAISDRGGRNQPQHF
.	TRBJ2-3	TRBV4-1	TRBD1	TGCGCCAGCAGCCAAGCACCTCCGGGACAGGGGATTGAAGATACGCAGTATTTT	CASSQAPPGQGIEDTQYF
once	TRBJ2-7	TRBV7-6	.	TGTGCCAGCAGCTTTGGCACCAACTCCTACGAGCAGTACTTC	CASSFGTNSYEQYF
.	TRBJ1-1	TRBV12-3/TRBV12-4	.	TGTGCCAGCAGTTTCCCAGGCATCGAAGCTTTCTTT	CASSFPGIEAFF
.	TRBJ2-7	TRBV6-2/TRBV6-3	.	TGTGCCAGCAGTTGGGCGTACGAGCAGTACTTC	CASSWAYEQYF
.	TRBJ1-5	TRBV9	TRBD1	TGTGCCAGCAGCCCTACGCAGGGGGGTCGGGGACAGCCCCAGCATTTT	CASSPTQGGRGQPQHF
.	TRBJ2-7	TRBV7-2	.	TGTGCCAGCAGCTCAAGCCCCTACGAGCAGTACTTC	CASSSSPYEQYF
.	TRBJ2-7	TRBV24-1	TRBD2	TGTGCCACCAGTGATTCGGGGGGAGGGAACTACGAGCAGTACTTC	CATSDSGGGNYEQYF
once	TRBJ2-5	TRBV9	.	TGTGCCAGCAGCGTAGAAGGGGTCGGGCGAGAGACCCAGTACTTC	CASSVEGVGRETQYF
.	TRBJ2-7	TRBV7-8	TRBD2	TGTGCCAGCAGCACCCCTAGCGGCGGTGTCTCCTACGAGCAGTACTTC	CASSTPSGGVSYEQYF
.	TRBJ1-1	TRBV28	TRBD1	TGTGCCAGCAGTTGGCCCACAGGGGTGAACACTGAAGCTTTCTTT	CASSWPTGVNTEAFF
few	TRBJ2-6	TRBV7-2	TRBD2	TGTGCCAGCAGCCCCCGGGGGGGCTCTGGGGCCAACGTCCTGACTTTC	CASSPRGGSGANVLTF
.	TRBJ2-7	TRBV7-2	.	TGTGCCAGCAGCTTAGACGGCTCCTACGAGCAGTACTTC	CASSLDGSYEQYF
.	TRBJ1-2	TRBV9	.	TGTGCCAGCAGCGTAGAAGCATTTGGGACTGACACTTATGGCTACACCTTC	CASSVEAFGTDTYGYTF
few	TRBJ2-1	TRBV2	.	TGTGCCAGCAGGAGGGGGGGCCCCTTTGGAGAGCAGTTCTTC	CASRRGGPFGEQFF
.	TRBJ2-5	TRBV5-4	TRBD2	TGTGCCAGCAGCTTCCCGGGACTAGCGGAAGAGACCCAGTACTTC	CASSFPGLAEETQYF
.	TRBJ2-1	TRBV4-2	TRBD1	TGTGCCAGCAGCCAAGCCCAGGGTCGGGACAGGGCCTACAATGAGCAGTTCTTC	CASSQAQGRDRAYNEQFF
.	TRBJ1-3	TRBV6-5	TRBD1	TGTGCCAGTAGCCGGACAGGGGTGAACACCATATATTTT	CASSRTGVNTIYF
.	TRBJ2-1	TRBV10-3	TRBD2	TGTGCCATCAGTGAACTAGGACTAGCGGCCTACAATGAGCAGTTCTTC	CAISELGLAAYNEQFF
.	TRBJ1-2	TRBV28	TRBD1	TGTGCCAGCAGCGAGACAGGGGGGTATGGCTACACCTTC	CASSETGGYGYTF
.	TRBJ1-5	TRBV20-1	TRBD1	TGCAGTGCTAGTCAAGGGACAGGGGGCGCGGGTGGGCCCCAGCATTTT	CSASQGTGGAGGPQHF
few	TRBJ1-1	TRBV18	TRBD1	TGTGCCAGCTCACCCCTGGACAGGGGGAACACTGAAGCTTTCTTT	CASSPLDRGNTEAFF
.	TRBJ1-4	TRBV5-1	.	TGCGCCAGCAGCTTGGGACAGCACAATCAATGGGAAAAACTGTTTTTT	CASSLGQHNQWEKLFF
.	TRBJ1-2	TRBV30	TRBD1	TGTGCCTGGAGTTATGGGACAGGGGGCTGGTATGGCTACACCTTC	CAWSYGTGGWYGYTF
.	TRBJ1-5	TRBV28	.	TGTGCCAGCAGTTTATACGGTCAGCCCCAGCATTTT	CASSLYGQPQHF
.	TRBJ1-6	TRBV10-1	.	TGCGCCAGCAGTGAGTCACAGGGACGGGACGCGGGGGGAAAGTATTCACCCCTCCACTTT	CASSESQGRDAGGKYSPLHF
.	TRBJ2-3	TRBV2	TRBD2	TGTGCCAGCATAGCTAGCGGGGCTACAGATACGCAGTATTTT	CASIASGATDTQYF
.	TRBJ2-1	TRBV7-2	TRBD2	TGTGCCAGCAGCGGGCGACTAGCGGGGGTCCTCGGGAATGAGCAGTTCTTC	CASSGRLAGVLGNEQFF
.	TRBJ2-2	TRBV12-3/TRBV12-4	.	TGTGCCAGCAGTTTGTTGGCTGGGGAGCTGTTTTTT	CASSLLAGELFF
.	TRBJ2-1	TRBV7-2	.	TGTGCCAGCAGCTCAGAACGGACCAGGGCAAACAATGAGCAGTTCTTC	CASSSERTRANNEQFF
.	TRBJ1-1	TRBV25-1	.	TGTGCCAGCAGTGGACTAACAGACGAAGCTTTCTTT	CASSGLTDEAFF
few	TRBJ1-1	TRBV3-1/TRBV3-2	.	TGTGCCAGCAGCCCCTGGGGGACTTATGAAGCTTTCTTT	CASSPWGTYEAFF
.	TRBJ1-1	TRBV7-2	TRBD1	TGTGCCAGCAGCTCCGGGACAGCCTACACTGAAGCTTTCTTT	CASSSGTAYTEAFF
.	TRBJ1-2	TRBV6-5	.	TGTGCCAGCACAGGTGGACAGCTCTATGGCTACACCTTC	CASTGGQLYGYTF
.	TRBJ1-6	TRBV28	TRBD1	TGTGCCAGCAGTCCACAGGGGACTAATTCACCCCTCCACTTT	CASSPQGTNSPLHF
few	TRBJ1-1	TRBV2	.	TGTGCCAGCAGTGAATTTAAGGGGGCTGAAGCTTTCTTT	CASSEFKGAEAFF
.	TRBJ1-1	TRBV6-5	TRBD1	TGTGCCAGCAGTTACGTGGGGGTCAGACAGGGGACTGAAGCTTTCTTT	CASSYVGVRQGTEAFF
.	TRBJ1-5	TRBV5-6	TRBD1	TGTGCCAGCAGCCCGACAGGGGCCAGGCCCCAGCATTTT	CASSPTGARPQHF
.	TRBJ1-3	TRBV10-2	.	TGCGCCAGCAGTCCAGACACCGTCTCTGGAAACACCATATATTTT	CASSPDTVSGNTIYF
.	TRBJ1-3	TRBV11-3	TRBD1	TGTGCCAGCAGCTCGACAGGGAGCTCTGGAAACACCATATATTTT	CASSSTGSSGNTIYF
.	TRBJ1-4	TRBV7-2	TRBD1	TGTGCCAGCAGCTTAGTTGGGACAGGGGCTGAAAAACTGTTTTTT	CASSLVGTGAEKLFF
once	TRBJ2-5	TRBV6-1	.	TGTGCCAGCAGTGAAGCGCTTCGGGGGGCACAAGAGACCCAGTACTTC	CASSEALRGAQETQYF
.	TRBJ2-2	TRBV19	TRBD2	TGTGCCAGTAGTCATAGGACTAGCGGGAACACCGGGGAGCTGTTTTTT	CASSHRTSGNTGELFF
.	TRBJ2-2	TRBV5-1	.	TGCGCCAGCAGTTTGCTTCAGGGGCGAAACACCGGGGAGCTGTTTTTT	CASSLLQGRNTGELFF
.	TRBJ1-1	TRBV19	.	TGTGCCAGTAGTATAGGAGGGGGTTGGGACACTGAAGCTTTCTTT	CASSIGGGWDTEAFF
.	TRBJ2-5	TRBV7-9	TRBD2	TGTGCCAGCAGCTCCCAACTAGCGGCCGGGGGGGAGACCCAGTACTTC	CASSSQLAAGGETQYF
.	TRBJ2-1	TRBV19	.	TGTGCCAGTAGTCTGGGACTTAACAATGAGCAGTTCTTC	CASSLGLNNEQFF
.	TRBJ1-5	TRBV6-5	TRBD1	TGTGCCAGCAGTTCGACAGGGGGCCCTCAGCCCCAGCATTTT	CASSSTGGPQPQHF
medium-sized	TRBJ2-1	TRBV2	.	TGTGCCAGCAGTGACGGGCAGGGGCTGGATGAGCAGTTCTTC	CASSDGQGLDEQFF
.	TRBJ1-5	TRBV5-1	TRBD1	TGCGCCAGCAGCCGGGACAGCCAAAATCAGCCCCAGCATTTT	CASSRDSQNQPQHF